A selection of T cell receptor beta chains follows, all from one sample in a study of OX40 agonist ivuxolimab in advanced cancers. Clones were sequenced by immunoSEQ multiplex PCR, and TCRdb holds only the in-frame ones, with some missing. The table lists over 45,000 clones, 65% to 85% of them singletons. The specimen was CD4+ or CD8+ T cells sorted from blood, collected in a trial of the OX40 agonist ivuxolimab. Source of these receptors: an adult with an advanced solid tumor such as melanoma, head and neck, liver or kidney cancer. Both conserved end residues are part of each CDR3. The order of the fields is clone size, J gene, D gene, V gene, CDR3 protein, CDR3 DNA. A D gene is named only where the DNA matches it firmly. Clone size is shown for a subset of rows, as once, few, many or a class of expanded clone.

- TRBJ2-1 - TRBV5-4 CASSLMGYNEQFF TGTGCCAGCAGCTTGATGGGTTACAATGAGCAGTTCTTC
few TRBJ2-2 - TRBV7-3 CASSFPNVAVHRELFF TGTGCCAGCAGTTTCCCTAATGTAGCGGTTCACCGGGAGCTGTTTTTT
medium-sized TRBJ2-7 - TRBV21-1 CASSKPPGPSYEQYF TGTGCCAGCAGCAAGCCCCCAGGGCCCTCCTACGAGCAGTACTTC
- TRBJ2-5 - TRBV2 CASRRQGWGETQYF TGTGCCAGCAGGAGGCAGGGCTGGGGAGAGACCCAGTACTTC
- TRBJ2-2 TRBD1 TRBV5-4 CASSPGQGLHGELFF TGTGCCAGCAGCCCCGGACAGGGCTTACACGGGGAGCTGTTTTTT
- TRBJ2-3 - TRBV18 CASSPGRGIWTDTQYF TGTGCCAGCTCACCCGGCCGGGGAATCTGGACAGATACGCAGTATTTT
- TRBJ2-5 - TRBV18 CASSPPGTTHIKETQYF TGTGCCAGCTCACCACCCGGGACAACCCATATTAAAGAGACCCAGTACTTC
- TRBJ1-4 - TRBV6-6 CASSVGVAAYNEKLFF TGTGCCAGCAGTGTGGGGGTAGCAGCGTACAATGAAAAACTGTTTTTT
- TRBJ2-5 - TRBV6-1 CASTLAETQYF TGTGCCAGCACTCTCGCGGAGACCCAGTACTTC
- TRBJ2-4 TRBD1 TRBV28 CASSSAGTGNSKNIQYF TGTGCCAGCAGTTCAGCTGGGACAGGGAATTCCAAAAACATTCAGTACTTC
- TRBJ1-6 - TRBV7-2 CASSAGWGKNNSPLHF TGTGCCAGCAGCGCCGGGTGGGGAAAAAATAATTCACCCCTCCACTTT
- TRBJ1-2 TRBD1 TRBV14 CASSPLWGQGAAIDGYTF TGTGCCAGCAGCCCGCTCTGGGGACAGGGGGCTGCAATTGATGGCTACACCTTC
- TRBJ1-2 TRBD1 TRBV19 CASSTRQGASGYTF TGTGCCAGTAGTACCCGACAGGGAGCGAGCGGCTACACCTTC
- TRBJ2-2 - TRBV28 CASSFPNTGELFF TGTGCCAGCAGTTTCCCGAACACCGGGGAGCTGTTTTTT
- TRBJ1-1 - TRBV2 CASSSQGRNTEAFF TGTGCCAGCAGCTCACAGGGAAGGAACACTGAAGCTTTCTTT
- TRBJ2-7 - TRBV18 CASSSTGLGANYEQYF TGTGCCAGCTCATCAACAGGTTTAGGGGCAAACTACGAGCAGTACTTC
once TRBJ1-5 - TRBV6-1 CASSEGAGRLIGNQPQHF TGTGCCAGCAGTGAAGGGGCAGGGAGGTTGATCGGCAATCAGCCCCAGCATTTT
- TRBJ1-1 - TRBV29-1 CSVVKGTTEAFF TGCAGCGTGGTAAAGGGTACGACTGAAGCTTTCTTT
- TRBJ2-1 TRBD2 TRBV5-1 CASSPGLAVTYNEQFF TGCGCCAGCAGCCCCGGACTAGCGGTTACCTACAATGAGCAGTTCTTC
- TRBJ1-6 - TRBV5-5 CASSLARGRNNSPLHF TGTGCCAGCAGCTTGGCTCGGGGTAGAAATAATTCACCCCTCCACTTT
- TRBJ2-7 - TRBV2 CASRTNSGEQYF TGTGCCAGCAGGACGAACTCGGGGGAGCAGTACTTC
- TRBJ2-7 TRBD2 TRBV2 CASSERLAGFRYF TGTGCCAGCAGTGAGCGACTAGCGGGATTTCGGTACTTC
- TRBJ2-7 TRBD2 TRBV2 CASRGSGRSTYEQYF TGTGCCAGCAGGGGGAGCGGGAGGTCGACCTACGAGCAGTACTTC
- TRBJ2-7 - TRBV7-2 CASSSQGGRARNEQYF TGTGCCAGCAGCTCCCAGGGGGGCAGGGCGAGGAACGAGCAGTACTTC
few TRBJ2-3 - TRBV7-9 CASSLVSDTQYF TGTGCCAGCAGCTTAGTCTCAGATACGCAGTATTTT
- TRBJ1-2 - TRBV11-2 CASSLVVSRPAARGYTF TGTGCCAGCAGCTTAGTGGTATCCAGGCCGGCAGCACGTGGCTACACCTTC
- TRBJ2-5 - TRBV6-5 CATNLGAAETQYF TGTGCCACGAACCTAGGGGCAGCGGAGACCCAGTACTTC
- TRBJ2-7 - TRBV5-1 CASSPMGDSEQYF TGCGCCAGCAGCCCTATGGGGGACTCCGAGCAGTACTTC